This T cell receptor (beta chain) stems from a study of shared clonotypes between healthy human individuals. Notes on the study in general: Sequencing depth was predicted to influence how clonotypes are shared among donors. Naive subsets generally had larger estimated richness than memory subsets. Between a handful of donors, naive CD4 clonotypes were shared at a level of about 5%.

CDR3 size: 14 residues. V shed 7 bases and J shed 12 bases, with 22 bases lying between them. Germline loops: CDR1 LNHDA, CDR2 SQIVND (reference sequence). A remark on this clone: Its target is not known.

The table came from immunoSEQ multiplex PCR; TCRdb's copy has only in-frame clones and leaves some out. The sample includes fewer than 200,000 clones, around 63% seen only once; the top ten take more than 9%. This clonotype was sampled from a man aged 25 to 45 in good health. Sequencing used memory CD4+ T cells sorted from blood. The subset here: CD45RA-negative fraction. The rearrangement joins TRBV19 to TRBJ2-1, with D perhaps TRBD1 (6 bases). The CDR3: CASTTSWGLGVQFF. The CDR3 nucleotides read TGTGCCAGTACCACAAGTTGGGGGCTGGGGGTGCAGTTCTTC.